Presented here are 3 T cell receptor beta chains from one specimen sequenced in a study of T cell repertoires in cytomegalovirus infection. MiXCR, applied by TCRdb to the reads, yields one record per CDR3 protein. Of a few hundred thousand distinct CDR3 sequences in the sample, about a third were seen once. These TCRs are of unknown antigen specificity. This specimen was cultured PBMCs, taken from culture after CMV antigen stimulation. All receptors derive from a human donor in good health (CMV status not recorded). Some clones in this sample may be carry-over from other donors' samples.

In this sample, this clonotype turned up a few times. The chain combines TRBV15 with TRBJ2-1; D gene ambiguous. V gave up 1 base and J gave up 0 bases, with 16 bases separating them. The CDR3 spans 18 residues. The germline gives CDR1 LNHNV, CDR2 YYDKDF (reference sequence). The chain's CDR3 is CATSRGAIRDSSYNEQFF. Here the CDR3 DNA reads TGTGCCACCAGCAGAGGTGCCATTAGGGATAGCTCCTACAATGAGCAGTTCTTC.

The chain links TRBV7-2 to TRBJ2-3, with TRBD2 matching 7 bases. J lost 4 bases, V lost 8 bases, and 12 bases had no gene match. The CDR3 covers 15 residues. CDR1 and CDR2 (germline): SGHTA, FQGNSA. The CDR3 here is CASASQEGRADTQYF. CDR3 in DNA: TGTGCCAGCGCGAGCCAGGAGGGGAGGGCAGATACGCAGTATTTT.

This clonotype was counted a few times. This rearrangement joins TRBV4-1 to TRBJ2-1; maybe TRBD2 (7 bases). The germline V gene has CDR1 MGHRA and CDR2 YSYEKL. The length of the CDR3 is 19 residues. The germline V and J ends were trimmed by 2 bases and 3 bases, with 23 bases remaining between them. The CDR3 DNA follows: TGCGCCAGCAGCCAAACCGGACTAGGGGGAGGAGGGGTCTACAATGAGCAGTTCTTC. It encodes CASSQTGLGGGGVYNEQFF.